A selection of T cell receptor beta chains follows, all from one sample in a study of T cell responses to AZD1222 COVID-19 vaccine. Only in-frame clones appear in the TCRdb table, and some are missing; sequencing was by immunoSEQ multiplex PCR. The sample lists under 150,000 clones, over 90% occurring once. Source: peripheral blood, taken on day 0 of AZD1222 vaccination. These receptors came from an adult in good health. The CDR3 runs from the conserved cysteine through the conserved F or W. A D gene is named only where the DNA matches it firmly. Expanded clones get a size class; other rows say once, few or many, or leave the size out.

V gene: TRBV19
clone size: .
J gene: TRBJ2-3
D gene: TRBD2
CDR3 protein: CASSTGLAGGADTQYF
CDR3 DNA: TGTGCCAGTAGTACGGGACTAGCGGGAGGCGCAGATACGCAGTATTTT

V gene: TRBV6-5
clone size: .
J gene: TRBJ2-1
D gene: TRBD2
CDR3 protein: CASTGGLAGGNEQFF
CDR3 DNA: TGTGCCAGCACCGGAGGACTAGCGGGAGGAAATGAGCAGTTCTTC

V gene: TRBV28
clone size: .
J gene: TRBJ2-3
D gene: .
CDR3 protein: CASSYRKEQGEEADTQYF
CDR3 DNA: TGTGCCAGCAGTTACCGCAAAGAACAGGGTGAGGAGGCAGATACGCAGTATTTT

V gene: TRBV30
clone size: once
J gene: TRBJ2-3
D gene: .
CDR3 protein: CAWSKAAGALSTDTQYF
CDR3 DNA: TGTGCCTGGAGTAAGGCGGCGGGGGCCCTAAGCACAGATACGCAGTATTTT

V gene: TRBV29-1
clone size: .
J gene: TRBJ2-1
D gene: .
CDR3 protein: CSAPLAGTAKSSYNEQFF
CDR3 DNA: TGCAGCGCCCCCCTTGCGGGGACAGCTAAGAGCTCCTACAATGAGCAGTTCTTC

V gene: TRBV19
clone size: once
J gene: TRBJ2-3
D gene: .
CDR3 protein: CASSISHWLDTQYF
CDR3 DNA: TGTGCCAGTAGTATATCCCACTGGTTAGATACGCAGTATTTT

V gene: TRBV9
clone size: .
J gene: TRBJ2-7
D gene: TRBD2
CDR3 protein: CASSVGSGGAYEQYF
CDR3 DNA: TGTGCCAGCAGCGTAGGGAGCGGGGGAGCCTACGAGCAGTACTTC

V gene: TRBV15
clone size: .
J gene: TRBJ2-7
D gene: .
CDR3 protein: CATSRELLGEQYF
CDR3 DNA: TGTGCCACCAGCAGAGAACTACTGGGAGAGCAGTACTTC

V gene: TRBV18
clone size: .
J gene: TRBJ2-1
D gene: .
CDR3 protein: CASSPRSQGSAYNEQFF
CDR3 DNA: TGTGCCAGCTCACCGAGATCACAGGGAAGCGCCTACAATGAGCAGTTCTTC

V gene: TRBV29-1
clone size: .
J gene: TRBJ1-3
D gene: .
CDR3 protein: CSGLWVSGNTIYF
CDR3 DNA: TGCAGCGGGCTGTGGGTATCTGGAAACACCATATATTTT

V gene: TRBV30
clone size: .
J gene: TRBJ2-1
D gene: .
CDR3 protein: CAWSARGEQFF
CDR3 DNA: TGTGCCTGGAGCGCCAGAGGTGAGCAGTTCTTC

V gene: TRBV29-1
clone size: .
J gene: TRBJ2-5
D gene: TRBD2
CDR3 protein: CSVVGGLDGETQYF
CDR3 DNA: TGCAGCGTTGTGGGGGGGTTGGATGGAGAGACCCAGTACTTC

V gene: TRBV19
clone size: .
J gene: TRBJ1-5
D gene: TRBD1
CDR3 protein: CASRDQPGQGIGGNQPQHF
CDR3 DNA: TGTGCCAGTAGAGACCAACCGGGACAGGGAATCGGTGGCAATCAGCCCCAGCATTTT

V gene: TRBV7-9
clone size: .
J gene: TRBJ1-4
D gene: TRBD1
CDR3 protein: CASSMGTVNEKLFF
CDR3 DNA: TGTGCCAGCAGCATGGGGACAGTTAATGAAAAACTGTTTTTT

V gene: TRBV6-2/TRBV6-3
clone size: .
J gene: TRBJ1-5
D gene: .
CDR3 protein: CASSYSPGEDQPQHF
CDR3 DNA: TGTGCCAGCAGTTATAGTCCGGGCGAGGATCAGCCCCAGCATTTT

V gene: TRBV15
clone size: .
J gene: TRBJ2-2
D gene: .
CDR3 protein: CATSKLGGELFF
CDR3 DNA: TGTGCCACCAGCAAGCTTGGCGGGGAGCTGTTTTTT

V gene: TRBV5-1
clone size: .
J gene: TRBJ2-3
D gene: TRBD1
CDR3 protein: CASSRTGDDTQYF
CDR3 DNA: TGCGCCAGCAGCAGGACAGGGGACGATACGCAGTATTTT

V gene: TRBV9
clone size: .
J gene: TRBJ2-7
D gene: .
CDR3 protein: CASSVDPETYEQYF
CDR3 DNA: TGTGCCAGCAGCGTAGATCCCGAAACCTACGAGCAGTACTTC

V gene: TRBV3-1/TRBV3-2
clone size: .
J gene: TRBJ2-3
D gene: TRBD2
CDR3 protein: CASSRQTGTTGDTQYF
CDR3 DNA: TGTGCCAGCAGCCGCCAAACCGGGACTACGGGAGATACGCAGTATTTT

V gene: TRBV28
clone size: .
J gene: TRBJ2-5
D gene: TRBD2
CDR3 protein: CASSLPGLAGEETQYF
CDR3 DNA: TGTGCCAGCAGTCTACCCGGGCTAGCGGGAGAAGAGACCCAGTACTTC

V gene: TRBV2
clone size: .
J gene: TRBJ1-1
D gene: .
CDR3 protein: CASIQAGHTEAFF
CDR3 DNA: TGTGCCAGCATCCAGGCAGGGCACACTGAAGCTTTCTTT

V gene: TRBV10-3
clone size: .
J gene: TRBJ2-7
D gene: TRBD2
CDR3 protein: CASSGGVYEQYF
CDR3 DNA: TGTGCCTCTAGCGGGGGGGTTTACGAGCAGTACTTC

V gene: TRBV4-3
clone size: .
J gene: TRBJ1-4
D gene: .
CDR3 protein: CASSQDPRGVNEKLFF
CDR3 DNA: TGCGCCAGCAGCCAAGATCCACGCGGAGTGAATGAAAAACTGTTTTTT

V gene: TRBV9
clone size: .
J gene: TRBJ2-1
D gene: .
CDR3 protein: CASSVASSRTIYNEQFF
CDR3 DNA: TGTGCCAGCAGCGTAGCGTCTAGCCGCACCATATACAATGAGCAGTTCTTC

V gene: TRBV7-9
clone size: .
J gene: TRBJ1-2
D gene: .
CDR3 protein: CASSLEWSGAWPWGYTF
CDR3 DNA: TGTGCCAGCAGCTTAGAATGGAGTGGGGCCTGGCCTTGGGGCTACACCTTC

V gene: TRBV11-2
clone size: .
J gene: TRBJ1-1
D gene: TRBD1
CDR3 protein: CASSSLWDSPREAFF
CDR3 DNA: TGTGCCAGCAGCTCATTATGGGACAGCCCTAGAGAAGCTTTCTTT

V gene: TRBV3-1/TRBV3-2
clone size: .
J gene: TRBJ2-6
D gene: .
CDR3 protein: CASSRQSSGANVLTF
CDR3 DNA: TGTGCCAGCAGCCGGCAGAGCTCTGGGGCCAACGTCCTGACTTTC

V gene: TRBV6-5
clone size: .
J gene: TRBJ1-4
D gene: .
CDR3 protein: CASSPRGERLFF
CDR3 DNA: TGTGCCAGCAGTCCCCGGGGGGAGCGGCTGTTTTTT

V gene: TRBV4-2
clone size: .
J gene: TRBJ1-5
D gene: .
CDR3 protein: CASSIEGMGQPQHF
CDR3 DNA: TGTGCCAGCAGCATCGAGGGGATGGGTCAGCCCCAGCATTTT

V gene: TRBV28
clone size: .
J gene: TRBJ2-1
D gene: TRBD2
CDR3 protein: CASRISGSFHNEQFF
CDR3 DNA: TGTGCCAGCAGGATTAGCGGGAGTTTTCACAATGAGCAGTTCTTC

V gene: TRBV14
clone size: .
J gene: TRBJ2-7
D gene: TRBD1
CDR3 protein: CASSQGVGTGALSGYEQYF
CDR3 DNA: TGTGCCAGCAGCCAAGGGGTCGGGACAGGGGCCCTTTCTGGGTACGAGCAGTACTTC

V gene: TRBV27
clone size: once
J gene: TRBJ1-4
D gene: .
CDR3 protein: CASSSTTATNEKLFF
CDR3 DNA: TGTGCCAGCAGTTCTACTACCGCAACTAATGAAAAACTGTTTTTT

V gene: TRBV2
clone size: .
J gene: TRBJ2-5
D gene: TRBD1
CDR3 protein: CASGTGFLETQYF
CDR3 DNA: TGTGCCAGCGGGACAGGGTTTCTCGAGACCCAGTACTTC

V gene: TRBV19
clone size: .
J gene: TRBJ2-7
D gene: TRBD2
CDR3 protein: CASSKREGRPYF
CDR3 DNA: TGTGCCAGTTCAAAGCGGGAGGGCCGGCCGTACTTC

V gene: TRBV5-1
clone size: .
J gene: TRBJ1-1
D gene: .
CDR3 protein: CASSLTLEGEAFF
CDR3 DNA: TGCGCCAGCAGCCTGACGTTGGAGGGTGAAGCTTTCTTT

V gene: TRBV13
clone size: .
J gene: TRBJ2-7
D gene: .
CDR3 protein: CASSLRTAIYEQYF
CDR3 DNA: TGTGCCAGCAGCTTACGGACTGCCATATACGAGCAGTACTTC

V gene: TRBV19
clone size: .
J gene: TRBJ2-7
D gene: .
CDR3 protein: CASSITATGPYEQYF
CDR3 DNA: TGTGCCAGTAGTATTACGGCGACCGGCCCCTACGAGCAGTACTTC

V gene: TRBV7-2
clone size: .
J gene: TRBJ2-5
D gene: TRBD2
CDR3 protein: CASSPPAGLATTQYF
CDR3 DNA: TGTGCCAGCAGCCCCCCCGCCGGACTAGCTACAACCCAGTACTTC

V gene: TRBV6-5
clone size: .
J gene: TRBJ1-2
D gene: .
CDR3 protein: CASSYSSGANYGYTF
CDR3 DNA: TGTGCCAGCAGTTACTCGTCAGGGGCTAACTATGGCTACACCTTC

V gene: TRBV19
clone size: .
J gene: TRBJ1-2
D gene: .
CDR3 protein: CASSDRRYGYTF
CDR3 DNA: TGTGCCAGTAGTGATCGACGCTATGGCTACACCTTC

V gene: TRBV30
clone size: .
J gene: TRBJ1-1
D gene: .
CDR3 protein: CAWSGNRDTEAFF
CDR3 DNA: TGTGCCTGGAGTGGGAATCGGGACACTGAAGCTTTCTTT

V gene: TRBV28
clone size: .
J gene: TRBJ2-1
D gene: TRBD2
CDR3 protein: CASSLYGTSGGGSYDEQFF
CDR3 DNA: TGTGCCAGCAGTTTATATGGGACTAGCGGGGGGGGCTCGTACGATGAGCAGTTCTTC

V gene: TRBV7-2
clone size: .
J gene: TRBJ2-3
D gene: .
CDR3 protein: CASSLSNLADTQYF
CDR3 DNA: TGTGCCAGCAGCTTAAGTAACCTAGCAGATACGCAGTATTTT

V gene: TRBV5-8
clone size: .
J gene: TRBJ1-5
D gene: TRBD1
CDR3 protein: CASSTGQGDQPQHF
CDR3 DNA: TGTGCCAGCAGCACGGGACAGGGGGATCAGCCCCAGCATTTT

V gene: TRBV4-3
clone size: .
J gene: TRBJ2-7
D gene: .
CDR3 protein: CASSQGWDGWEQYF
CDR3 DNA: TGCGCCAGCAGCCAAGGATGGGACGGCTGGGAGCAGTACTTC

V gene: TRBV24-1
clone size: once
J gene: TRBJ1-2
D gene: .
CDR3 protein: CATSDDEADRDGYTF
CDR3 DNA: TGTGCCACCAGTGACGACGAGGCTGATAGGGATGGCTACACCTTC

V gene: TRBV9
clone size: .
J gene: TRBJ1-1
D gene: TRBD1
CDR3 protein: CASSEGTANTEAFF
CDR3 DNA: TGTGCCAGCAGCGAGGGGACAGCGAACACTGAAGCTTTCTTT

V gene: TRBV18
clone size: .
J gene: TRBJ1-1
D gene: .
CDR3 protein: CASHAGDHTEAFF
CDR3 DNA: TGTGCCAGCCACGCGGGGGATCACACTGAAGCTTTCTTT